This T cell receptor (beta chain) was observed in a study of T cells expressing NK-cell markers. Study at large: It was sorted CD3+CD56-NKG2C+, CD3+CD56+NKG2C- and CD3+CD56+NKG2C+ T cells that provided the TCR beta repertoires. Notes on the study in general: The study found dominant NKG2C+ clonotypes at about 1.0-8% of CD8+ T cells in over five donors. Four donors showed these clonotypes also leading the CD3+CD56-NKG2C+ fraction.

With regard to this clonotype: Its cognate antigen is unknown.

TCRdb derives one entry per CDR3 protein from the 5' RACE reads, leaving out DNA. In all, the sample yields about 150,000 distinct CDR3 sequences. CDR1 SGHVS and CDR2 FQNEAQ come from the germline V gene. This CDR3 has 13 amino acids. The chain uses TRBV7-8 and TRBJ2-7; TCRdb reports TRBD1, a call that lacks DNA to check it against. The receptor was isolated from a woman aged 45-65 years in good health. Sequencing input: blood T cells: a sorted CD56 or NKG2C T cell subset, CD4+ or CD8+ T cells, or bulk PBMC T cells (not recorded which). The CDR3 reads CASSETGFDEQYF.